This T cell receptor (beta chain) was captured in a study of cytomegalovirus exposure and HLA in healthy donors. PCR primers comprised 60 Vbeta and 13 Jbeta primers. Sequencing used immunoSEQ multiplex PCR; TCRdb keeps in-frame clones, though not all of them. This sample yields more than 95,000 clones, of which roughly 10% are seen a single time; approximately 4.5% belongs to the top ten. This clone came up a few times. Its antigen is not known. This CDR3 region has 16 residues. The V gene's germline CDR1 is MGHRA and CDR2 YSYEKL. The V gene end was trimmed by 0 bases and the J gene end by 4 bases; junction bases not matched to a gene: 8. Study results and caveats: Some V segments, TRBV6-2 and TRBV6-3 among them, were indistinguishable and were therefore excluded. Donors were assumed by presence/absence analyses to have roughly uniform sequencing depth.

Sequenced sample: PBMCs. The sequence derives from a woman under 30 in good health and CMV-seropositive. This chain links TRBV4-1 with TRBJ1-2; the match to TRBD1 covers 7 bases. The CDR3 coding sequence is TGCGCCAGCAGCCAAGACCCCGTCAGGGGGATCTATGGCTACACCTTC. This encodes CASSQDPVRGIYGYTF.